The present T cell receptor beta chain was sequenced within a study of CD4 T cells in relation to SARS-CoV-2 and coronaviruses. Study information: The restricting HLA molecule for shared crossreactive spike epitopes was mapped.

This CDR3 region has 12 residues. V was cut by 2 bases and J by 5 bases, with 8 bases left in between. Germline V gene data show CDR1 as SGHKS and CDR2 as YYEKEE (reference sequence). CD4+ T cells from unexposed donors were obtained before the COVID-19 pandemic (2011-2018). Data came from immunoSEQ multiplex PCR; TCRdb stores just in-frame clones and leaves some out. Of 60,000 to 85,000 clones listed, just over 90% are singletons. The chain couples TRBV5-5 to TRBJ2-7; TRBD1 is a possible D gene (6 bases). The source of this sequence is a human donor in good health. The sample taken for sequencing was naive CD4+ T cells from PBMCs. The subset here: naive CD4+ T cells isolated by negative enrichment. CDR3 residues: CASSLQGHEQYF. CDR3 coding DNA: TGTGCCAGCAGCTTACAGGGACACGAGCAGTACTTC.